The rows below give T cell receptor beta chains drawn from one sample of a study of blood T cell repertoires in COVID-19. Produced via immunoSEQ multiplex PCR; TCRdb's table is partial and in-frame only. The sample lists 87,000 or so clones; around 87% were seen once. Sequencing was performed on peripheral blood. These receptors came from a woman older than 75 with acute or convalescent COVID-19. CDR3s include the opening cysteine and the closing phenylalanine or tryptophan. Fields, in order: clone size, V gene, J gene, D gene, CDR3 protein, CDR3 DNA. A D gene is named only where the DNA matches it firmly. Rows may omit the clone size; those that give it use once, few, many or a size class.

clone size: -; V gene: TRBV7-8; J gene: TRBJ2-3; D gene: TRBD1; CDR3 protein: CASSLVDRVPDTQYF; CDR3 DNA: TGTGCCAGCAGCTTAGTTGACAGGGTGCCAGATACGCAGTATTTT
clone size: -; V gene: TRBV5-1; J gene: TRBJ2-5; D gene: TRBD1; CDR3 protein: CASSSDRGQETQYF; CDR3 DNA: TGCGCCAGCAGCTCCGACAGGGGGCAAGAGACCCAGTACTTC
clone size: -; V gene: TRBV7-8; J gene: TRBJ2-3; D gene: TRBD2; CDR3 protein: CASSSALGGRDTQYF; CDR3 DNA: TGTGCCAGCAGCTCAGCCCTCGGCGGGAGAGATACGCAGTATTTT
clone size: -; V gene: TRBV10-3; J gene: TRBJ1-2; D gene: -; CDR3 protein: CAISDLMAGLGGYTF; CDR3 DNA: TGTGCCATCAGTGACTTGATGGCAGGGCTGGGGGGCTACACCTTC
clone size: -; V gene: TRBV6-2/TRBV6-3; J gene: TRBJ1-1; D gene: TRBD1; CDR3 protein: CASSYRGHTEAFF; CDR3 DNA: TGTGCCAGCAGTTACAGGGGGCACACTGAAGCTTTCTTT
clone size: -; V gene: TRBV4-2; J gene: TRBJ2-1; D gene: TRBD2; CDR3 protein: CASSQGTGTSVGNEQFF; CDR3 DNA: TGTGCCAGCAGCCAAGGGACGGGGACTAGCGTTGGCAATGAGCAGTTCTTC
clone size: -; V gene: TRBV7-3; J gene: TRBJ1-1; D gene: -; CDR3 protein: CASTGRHLNTEAFF; CDR3 DNA: TGTGCCAGCACCGGGAGACACCTGAACACTGAAGCTTTCTTT
clone size: -; V gene: TRBV7-2; J gene: TRBJ2-7; D gene: -; CDR3 protein: CASSETGIRSYEQYF; CDR3 DNA: TGTGCCAGCAGCGAAACAGGGATCCGGTCCTACGAGCAGTACTTC
clone size: -; V gene: TRBV5-1; J gene: TRBJ1-3; D gene: -; CDR3 protein: CASGEGSGNTIYF; CDR3 DNA: TGCGCCAGCGGGGAGGGCTCTGGAAACACCATATATTTT
clone size: -; V gene: TRBV19; J gene: TRBJ1-2; D gene: -; CDR3 protein: CASRYRAGDGYTF; CDR3 DNA: TGTGCCAGTAGGTACAGGGCTGGGGATGGCTACACCTTC
clone size: -; V gene: TRBV19; J gene: TRBJ2-2; D gene: -; CDR3 protein: CASSVRANTGELFF; CDR3 DNA: TGTGCCAGTAGTGTCAGGGCGAACACCGGGGAGCTGTTTTTT
clone size: -; V gene: TRBV5-5; J gene: TRBJ2-3; D gene: -; CDR3 protein: CASSLGALSTDTQYF; CDR3 DNA: TGTGCCAGCAGCTTGGGGGCCCTAAGCACAGATACGCAGTATTTT
clone size: -; V gene: TRBV2; J gene: TRBJ2-1; D gene: TRBD2; CDR3 protein: CASREAGAGYNEQFF; CDR3 DNA: TGTGCCAGCAGAGAAGCGGGAGCTGGCTACAATGAGCAGTTCTTC
clone size: -; V gene: TRBV5-1; J gene: TRBJ2-7; D gene: TRBD2; CDR3 protein: CASSPAGGDEQYF; CDR3 DNA: TGCGCCAGCAGCCCAGCCGGGGGGGACGAGCAGTACTTC
clone size: -; V gene: TRBV4-2; J gene: TRBJ1-1; D gene: TRBD1; CDR3 protein: CASSLDRGRVTFF; CDR3 DNA: TGTGCCAGCAGCCTAGACAGGGGACGAGTGACTTTCTTT
clone size: once; V gene: TRBV9; J gene: TRBJ1-1; D gene: -; CDR3 protein: CASSGSSGVGTEAFF; CDR3 DNA: TGTGCCAGCAGCGGATCGTCGGGGGTGGGCACTGAAGCTTTCTTT
clone size: -; V gene: TRBV6-2/TRBV6-3; J gene: TRBJ1-1; D gene: -; CDR3 protein: CASSYGRVQVLGTEAFF; CDR3 DNA: TGTGCCAGCAGTTACGGCAGGGTCCAGGTTCTGGGAACTGAAGCTTTCTTT
clone size: -; V gene: TRBV6-2/TRBV6-3; J gene: TRBJ2-7; D gene: TRBD1; CDR3 protein: CASSYSILTHRDRGVYEQYF; CDR3 DNA: TGTGCCAGCAGTTACTCGATACTTACTCATCGGGACAGGGGGGTCTACGAGCAGTACTTC
clone size: -; V gene: TRBV14; J gene: TRBJ2-3; D gene: TRBD2; CDR3 protein: CASSPLAGGDTQYF; CDR3 DNA: TGTGCCAGCAGCCCACTAGCGGGAGGAGATACGCAGTATTTT
clone size: -; V gene: TRBV7-2; J gene: TRBJ2-5; D gene: -; CDR3 protein: CASSFSRGVEETQYF; CDR3 DNA: TGTGCCAGCAGCTTTAGCAGGGGGGTTGAAGAGACCCAGTACTTC
clone size: -; V gene: TRBV6-2/TRBV6-3; J gene: TRBJ2-3; D gene: -; CDR3 protein: CASSKLLTDTQYF; CDR3 DNA: TGTGCCAGCAGTAAACTTCTCACAGATACGCAGTATTTT
clone size: -; V gene: TRBV5-8; J gene: TRBJ1-2; D gene: TRBD1; CDR3 protein: CASSWTGNYGYTF; CDR3 DNA: TGTGCCAGCAGCTGGACAGGGAACTATGGCTACACCTTC
clone size: -; V gene: TRBV11-2; J gene: TRBJ1-1; D gene: TRBD1; CDR3 protein: CASSRQGGGTEAFF; CDR3 DNA: TGTGCCAGCAGCCGACAGGGAGGAGGGACTGAAGCTTTCTTT
clone size: few; V gene: TRBV27; J gene: TRBJ1-2; D gene: TRBD1; CDR3 protein: CASSRDRLAYGYTF; CDR3 DNA: TGTGCCAGCAGCCGGGACAGGTTAGCCTATGGCTACACCTTC
clone size: -; V gene: TRBV18; J gene: TRBJ2-7; D gene: TRBD1; CDR3 protein: CASSPPAGGSYEQYF; CDR3 DNA: TGTGCCAGCTCACCACCGGCAGGGGGCTCCTACGAGCAGTACTTC
clone size: -; V gene: TRBV5-4; J gene: TRBJ2-1; D gene: -; CDR3 protein: CASSLAGVSYNEQFF; CDR3 DNA: TGTGCCAGCAGCTTGGCGGGGGTTTCCTACAATGAGCAGTTCTTC
clone size: -; V gene: TRBV5-4; J gene: TRBJ2-7; D gene: TRBD1; CDR3 protein: CASEGAGREQYF; CDR3 DNA: TGTGCCAGCGAGGGGGCAGGTAGGGAGCAGTACTTC
clone size: once; V gene: TRBV6-5; J gene: TRBJ1-5; D gene: TRBD1; CDR3 protein: CASRETGTGGNWHF; CDR3 DNA: TGTGCCAGCAGAGAGACCGGGACAGGGGGTAATTGGCATTTT
clone size: -; V gene: TRBV7-8; J gene: TRBJ2-2; D gene: TRBD1; CDR3 protein: CASSFWTGPTGELFF; CDR3 DNA: TGTGCCAGCAGCTTTTGGACAGGTCCCACCGGGGAGCTGTTTTTT
clone size: once; V gene: TRBV29-1; J gene: TRBJ1-1; D gene: -; CDR3 protein: CSVVMGGGPTEAFF; CDR3 DNA: TGCAGCGTTGTGATGGGAGGGGGGCCAACTGAAGCTTTCTTT
clone size: -; V gene: TRBV7-8; J gene: TRBJ2-3; D gene: TRBD2; CDR3 protein: CASSLRLAGGTDTQYF; CDR3 DNA: TGTGCCAGCAGCCTTAGACTAGCGGGGGGCACAGATACGCAGTATTTT
clone size: -; V gene: TRBV5-1; J gene: TRBJ1-2; D gene: -; CDR3 protein: CASSLRTASTNYGYTF; CDR3 DNA: TGCGCCAGCAGCTTAAGGACAGCCTCAACTAACTATGGCTACACCTTC
clone size: -; V gene: TRBV6-6; J gene: TRBJ1-6; D gene: TRBD1; CDR3 protein: CASSPSTGAIYNSPLHF; CDR3 DNA: TGTGCCAGCAGTCCCTCGACAGGGGCCATCTATAATTCACCCCTCCACTTT
clone size: -; V gene: TRBV7-8; J gene: TRBJ1-2; D gene: TRBD1; CDR3 protein: CASSLGDRNYGYTF; CDR3 DNA: TGTGCCAGCAGCTTAGGGGACAGAAACTATGGCTACACCTTC
clone size: few; V gene: TRBV6-5; J gene: TRBJ2-3; D gene: -; CDR3 protein: CASSYSSGSTDTQYF; CDR3 DNA: TGTGCCAGCAGTTACTCCTCGGGGAGCACAGATACGCAGTATTTT
clone size: -; V gene: TRBV30; J gene: TRBJ1-2; D gene: -; CDR3 protein: CAWRGPGFGYTF; CDR3 DNA: TGTGCCTGGAGAGGGCCAGGGTTTGGCTACACCTTC
clone size: -; V gene: TRBV6-2/TRBV6-3; J gene: TRBJ1-1; D gene: -; CDR3 protein: CASSPLIGGRTEAFF; CDR3 DNA: TGTGCCAGCAGTCCCCTAATAGGGGGTAGGACTGAAGCTTTCTTT
clone size: -; V gene: TRBV3-1/TRBV3-2; J gene: TRBJ1-3; D gene: TRBD1; CDR3 protein: CASSPGGQLLVNTIYF; CDR3 DNA: TGTGCCAGCAGCCCAGGGGGACAGCTCCTAGTAAACACCATATATTTT
clone size: -; V gene: TRBV6-5; J gene: TRBJ2-1; D gene: TRBD2; CDR3 protein: CASSSLIGGKNEQFF; CDR3 DNA: TGTGCCAGCAGTTCCCTCATCGGGGGGAAGAATGAGCAGTTCTTC
clone size: -; V gene: TRBV2; J gene: TRBJ2-5; D gene: -; CDR3 protein: CASRYRDRAGLAVETQYF; CDR3 DNA: TGTGCCAGCAGATACCGGGACAGGGCCGGACTAGCGGTGGAGACCCAGTACTTC
clone size: -; V gene: TRBV14; J gene: TRBJ2-1; D gene: TRBD2; CDR3 protein: CASSQRGGERLAGTSSYNEQFF; CDR3 DNA: TGTGCCAGCAGCCAAAGGGGGGGGGAGCGGCTAGCGGGAACGAGCTCCTACAATGAGCAGTTCTTC
clone size: -; V gene: TRBV19; J gene: TRBJ1-1; D gene: -; CDR3 protein: CASRSENTEAFF; CDR3 DNA: TGTGCCAGTAGGAGTGAGAACACTGAAGCTTTCTTT
clone size: few; V gene: TRBV21-1; J gene: TRBJ2-2; D gene: -; CDR3 protein: CASSNSGRASGGYTGELFF; CDR3 DNA: TGTGCCAGCAGCAACTCCGGTCGGGCTAGCGGGGGGTACACCGGGGAGCTGTTTTTT
clone size: -; V gene: TRBV24-1; J gene: TRBJ2-2; D gene: -; CDR3 protein: CATSSGVTGELFF; CDR3 DNA: TGTGCCACCAGTTCAGGGGTCACCGGGGAGCTGTTTTTT
clone size: -; V gene: TRBV5-5; J gene: TRBJ1-1; D gene: TRBD1; CDR3 protein: CASSLLGQVRTEAFF; CDR3 DNA: TGTGCCAGCAGCTTGCTAGGACAGGTGAGAACTGAAGCTTTCTTT
clone size: -; V gene: TRBV7-3; J gene: TRBJ2-7; D gene: -; CDR3 protein: CASSPGGTYEQYF; CDR3 DNA: TGTGCCAGCAGCCCCGGGGGAACCTACGAGCAGTACTTC
clone size: -; V gene: TRBV14; J gene: TRBJ1-2; D gene: TRBD1; CDR3 protein: CASSQSTTRQGRNYGYTF; CDR3 DNA: TGTGCCAGCAGCCAATCTACGACACGACAGGGGCGTAACTATGGCTACACCTTC